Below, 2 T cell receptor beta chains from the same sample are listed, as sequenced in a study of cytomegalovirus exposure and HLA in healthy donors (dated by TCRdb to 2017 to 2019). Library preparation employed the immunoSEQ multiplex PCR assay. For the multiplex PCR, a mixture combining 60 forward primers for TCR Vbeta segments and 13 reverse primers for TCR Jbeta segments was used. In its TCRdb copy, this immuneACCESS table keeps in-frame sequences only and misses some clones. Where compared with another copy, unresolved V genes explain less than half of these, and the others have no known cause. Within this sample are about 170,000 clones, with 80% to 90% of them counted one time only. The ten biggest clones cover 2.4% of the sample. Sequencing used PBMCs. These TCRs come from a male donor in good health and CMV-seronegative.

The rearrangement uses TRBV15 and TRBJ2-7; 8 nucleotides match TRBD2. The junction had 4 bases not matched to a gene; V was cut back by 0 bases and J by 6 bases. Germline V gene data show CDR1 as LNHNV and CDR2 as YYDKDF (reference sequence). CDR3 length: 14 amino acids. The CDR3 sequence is CATSRDHGGAEQYF. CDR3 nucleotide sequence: TGTGCCACCAGCAGAGACCACGGGGGGGCCGAGCAGTACTTC.

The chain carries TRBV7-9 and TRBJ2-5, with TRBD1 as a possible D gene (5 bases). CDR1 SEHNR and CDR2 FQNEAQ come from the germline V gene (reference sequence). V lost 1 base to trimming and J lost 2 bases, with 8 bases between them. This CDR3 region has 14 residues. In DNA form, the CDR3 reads TGTGCCAGCAGCTTAGTCAGGGTTCAAGAGACCCAGTACTTC. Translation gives CASSLVRVQETQYF.